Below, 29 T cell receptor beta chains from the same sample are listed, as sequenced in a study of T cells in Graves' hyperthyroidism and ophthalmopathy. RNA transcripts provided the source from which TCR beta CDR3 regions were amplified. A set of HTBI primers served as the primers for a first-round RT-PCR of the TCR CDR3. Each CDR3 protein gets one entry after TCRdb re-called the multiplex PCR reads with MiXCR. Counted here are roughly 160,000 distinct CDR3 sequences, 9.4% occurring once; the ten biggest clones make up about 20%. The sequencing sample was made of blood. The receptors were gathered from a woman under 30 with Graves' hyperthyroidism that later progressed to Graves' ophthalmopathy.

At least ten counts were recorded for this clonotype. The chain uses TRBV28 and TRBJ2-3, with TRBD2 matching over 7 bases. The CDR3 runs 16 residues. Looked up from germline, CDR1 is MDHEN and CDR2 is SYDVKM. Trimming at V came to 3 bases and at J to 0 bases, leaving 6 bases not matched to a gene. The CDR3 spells CASSLGPSGSTDTQYF. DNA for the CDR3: TGTGCCAGCAGTTTGGGTCCTAGCGGAAGCACAGATACGCAGTATTTT.

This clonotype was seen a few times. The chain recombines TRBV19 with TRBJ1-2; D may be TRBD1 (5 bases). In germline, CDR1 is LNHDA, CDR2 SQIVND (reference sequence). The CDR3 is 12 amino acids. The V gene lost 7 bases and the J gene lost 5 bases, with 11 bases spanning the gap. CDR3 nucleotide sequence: TGTGCCAGTACTTCAGGGTGGTATGGCTACACCTTC. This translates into CASTSGWYGYTF.

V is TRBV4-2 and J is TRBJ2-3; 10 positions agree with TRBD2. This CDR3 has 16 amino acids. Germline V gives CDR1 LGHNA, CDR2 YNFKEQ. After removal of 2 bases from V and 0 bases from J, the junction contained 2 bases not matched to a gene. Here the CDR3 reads CASSQRLAGSTDTQYF. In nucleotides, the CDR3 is TGTGCCAGCAGCCAACGACTAGCGGGTAGCACAGATACGCAGTATTTT.

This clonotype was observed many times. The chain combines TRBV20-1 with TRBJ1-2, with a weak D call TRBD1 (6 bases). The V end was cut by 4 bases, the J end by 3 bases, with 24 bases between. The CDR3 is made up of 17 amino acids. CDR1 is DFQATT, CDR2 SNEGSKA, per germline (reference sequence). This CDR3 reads CSAIQSSMEGVDYGYTF. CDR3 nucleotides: TGCAGTGCTATACAGAGCTCGATGGAGGGGGTAGACTATGGCTACACCTTC.

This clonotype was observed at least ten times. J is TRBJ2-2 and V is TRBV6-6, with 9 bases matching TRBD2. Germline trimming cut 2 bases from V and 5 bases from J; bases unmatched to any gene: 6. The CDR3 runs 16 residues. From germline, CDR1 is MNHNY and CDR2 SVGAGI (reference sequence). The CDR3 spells CASSYLRGRETGELFF. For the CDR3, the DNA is TGTGCCAGCAGTTACCTTCGCGGGAGGGAAACCGGGGAGCTGTTTTTT.

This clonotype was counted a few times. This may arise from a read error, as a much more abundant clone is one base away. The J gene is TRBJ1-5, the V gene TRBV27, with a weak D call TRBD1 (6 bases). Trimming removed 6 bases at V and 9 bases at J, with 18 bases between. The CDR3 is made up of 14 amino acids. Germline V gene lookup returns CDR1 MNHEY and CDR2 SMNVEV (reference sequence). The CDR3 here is CASRPDRFGPPQHF. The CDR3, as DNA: TGTGCCAGCAGACCTGACAGGTTCGGTCCGCCCCAGCATTTT.

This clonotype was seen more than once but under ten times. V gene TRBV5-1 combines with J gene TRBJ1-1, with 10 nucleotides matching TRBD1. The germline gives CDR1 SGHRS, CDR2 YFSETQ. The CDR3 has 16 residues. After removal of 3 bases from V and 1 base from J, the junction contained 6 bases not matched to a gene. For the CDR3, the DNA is TGCGCCAGCAGCTCTCGGACAGGGGGTCCGAACACTGAAGCTTTCTTT. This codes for CASSSRTGGPNTEAFF.

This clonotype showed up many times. The CDR3 DNA is TGCAGTGCTCACCCACGCGATTTACGGGACTTCTACGAGCAGTACTTC. Translation: CSAHPRDLRDFYEQYF. The chain recombines TRBV20-1 with TRBJ2-7, with D perhaps matching TRBD2 (6 bases). The CDR3 covers 16 residues. Germline V gives CDR1 DFQATT, CDR2 SNEGSKA (reference sequence). V was clipped by 5 bases and J by 3 bases, with 23 bases between them.

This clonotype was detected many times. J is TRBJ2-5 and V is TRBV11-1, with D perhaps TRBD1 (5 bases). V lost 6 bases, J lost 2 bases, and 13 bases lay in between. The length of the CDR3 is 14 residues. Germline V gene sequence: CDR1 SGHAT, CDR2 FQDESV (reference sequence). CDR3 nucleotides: TGTGCCAGCAGGGGGCAGCCAGATCAAGAGACCCAGTACTTC. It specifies CASRGQPDQETQYF.

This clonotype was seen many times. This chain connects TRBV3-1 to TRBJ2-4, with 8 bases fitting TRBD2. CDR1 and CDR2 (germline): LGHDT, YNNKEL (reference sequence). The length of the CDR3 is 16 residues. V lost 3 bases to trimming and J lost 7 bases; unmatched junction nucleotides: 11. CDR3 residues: CASSHRGSGNPNIQYF. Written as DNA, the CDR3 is TGTGCCAGCAGCCATCGTGGTAGCGGGAACCCGAACATTCAGTACTTC.

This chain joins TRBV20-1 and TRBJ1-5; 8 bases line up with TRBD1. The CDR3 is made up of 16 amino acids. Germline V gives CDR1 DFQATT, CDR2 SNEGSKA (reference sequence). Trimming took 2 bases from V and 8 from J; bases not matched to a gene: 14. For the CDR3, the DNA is TGCAGTGCTAGACCTTCTCCCTCAGGGGGCAGGGAGCCCCAGCATTTT. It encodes CSARPSPSGGREPQHF.

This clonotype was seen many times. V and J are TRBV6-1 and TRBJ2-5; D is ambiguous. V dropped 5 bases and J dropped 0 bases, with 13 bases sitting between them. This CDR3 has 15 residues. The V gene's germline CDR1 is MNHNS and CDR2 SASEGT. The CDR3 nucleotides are TGTGCCAGCAGTCCTCACGGCTTATACCAAGAGACCCAGTACTTC. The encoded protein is CASSPHGLYQETQYF.

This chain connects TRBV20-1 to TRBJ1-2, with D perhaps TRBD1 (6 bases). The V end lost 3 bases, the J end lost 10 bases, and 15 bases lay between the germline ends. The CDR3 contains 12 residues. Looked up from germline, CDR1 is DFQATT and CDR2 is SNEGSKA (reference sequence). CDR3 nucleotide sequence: TGCAGTGCTAGGGGGGGCACTAGTGACTACACCTTC. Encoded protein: CSARGGTSDYTF.

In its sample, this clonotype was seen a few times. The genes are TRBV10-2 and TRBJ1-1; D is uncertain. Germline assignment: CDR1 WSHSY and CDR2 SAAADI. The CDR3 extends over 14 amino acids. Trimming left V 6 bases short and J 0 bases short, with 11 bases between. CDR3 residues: CASSREKLNTEAFF. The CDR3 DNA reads TGCGCCAGCAGCAGAGAGAAGTTGAACACTGAAGCTTTCTTT.

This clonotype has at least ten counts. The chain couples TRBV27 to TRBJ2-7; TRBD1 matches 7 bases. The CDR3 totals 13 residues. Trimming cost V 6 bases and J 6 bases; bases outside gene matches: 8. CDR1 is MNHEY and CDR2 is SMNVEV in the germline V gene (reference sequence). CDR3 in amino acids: CASRRGRLSEQYF. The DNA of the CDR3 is TGTGCCAGCAGGAGGGGGCGACTCAGCGAGCAGTACTTC.

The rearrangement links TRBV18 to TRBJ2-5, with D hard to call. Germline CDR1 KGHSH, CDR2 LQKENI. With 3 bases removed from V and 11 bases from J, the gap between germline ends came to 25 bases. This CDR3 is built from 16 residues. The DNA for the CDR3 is TGTGCCAGCTCACCGCCGATATCCAGCCAGATAATACGTCAGTACTTC. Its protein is CASSPPISSQIIRQYF.

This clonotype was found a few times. CDR3 residues: CASSFYSNYGYTF. CDR3 nucleotides: TGTGCCAGCAGTTTTTACAGTAACTATGGCTACACCTTC. The chain links TRBV27 to TRBJ1-2, with no clear D. The CDR3 extends over 13 amino acids. Trimming left V 3 bases short and J 1 base short, with 6 bases between. Germline V lookup: CDR1 MNHEY, CDR2 SMNVEV (reference sequence).

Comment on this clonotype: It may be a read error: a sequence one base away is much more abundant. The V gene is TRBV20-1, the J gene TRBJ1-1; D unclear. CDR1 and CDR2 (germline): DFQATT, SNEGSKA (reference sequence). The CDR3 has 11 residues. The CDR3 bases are TGCACTGCTAGTTCGAGGGCTGAAGCTTTCTTT. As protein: CTASSRAEAFF.

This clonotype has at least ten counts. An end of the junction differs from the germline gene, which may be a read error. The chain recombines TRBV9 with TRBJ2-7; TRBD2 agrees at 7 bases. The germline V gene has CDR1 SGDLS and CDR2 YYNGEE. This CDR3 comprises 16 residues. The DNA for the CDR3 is TGTGCCAGCAGCGTAGTCCCCGGGACTAACTCCCACGAGCAGTACTTC. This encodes CASSVVPGTNSHEQYF.

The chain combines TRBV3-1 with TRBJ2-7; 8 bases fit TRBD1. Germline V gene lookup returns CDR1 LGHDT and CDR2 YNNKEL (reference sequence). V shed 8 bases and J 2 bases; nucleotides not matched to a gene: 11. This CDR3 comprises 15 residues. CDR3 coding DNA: TGTGCCAGCTCCCCCCTACAGGGGGTTGCCTACGAGCAGTACTTC. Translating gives CASSPLQGVAYEQYF.

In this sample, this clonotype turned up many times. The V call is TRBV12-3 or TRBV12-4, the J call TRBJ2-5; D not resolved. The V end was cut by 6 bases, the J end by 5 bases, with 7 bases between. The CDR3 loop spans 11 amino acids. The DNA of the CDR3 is TGTGCCAGCAGGCAGGTGGAGACCCAGTACTTC. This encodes CASRQVETQYF.

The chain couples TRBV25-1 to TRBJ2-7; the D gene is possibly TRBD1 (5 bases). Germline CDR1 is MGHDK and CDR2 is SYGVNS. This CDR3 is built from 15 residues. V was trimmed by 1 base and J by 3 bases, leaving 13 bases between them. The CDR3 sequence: CASSEFQGLHYEQYF. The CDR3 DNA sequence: TGTGCCAGCAGTGAATTCCAGGGTCTCCACTACGAGCAGTACTTC.

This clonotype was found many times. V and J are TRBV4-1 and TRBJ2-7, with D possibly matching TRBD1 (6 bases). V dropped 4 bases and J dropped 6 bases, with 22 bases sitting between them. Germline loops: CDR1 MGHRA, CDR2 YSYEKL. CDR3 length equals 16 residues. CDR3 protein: CASSPDLGTKWTEQYF. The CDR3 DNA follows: TGCGCCAGCAGCCCAGACCTCGGGACAAAATGGACCGAGCAGTACTTC.

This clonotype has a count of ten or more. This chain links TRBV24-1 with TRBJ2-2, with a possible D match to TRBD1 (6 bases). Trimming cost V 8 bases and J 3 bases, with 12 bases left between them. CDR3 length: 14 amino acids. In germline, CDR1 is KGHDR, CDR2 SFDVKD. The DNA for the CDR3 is TGTGCCACCAAGCAGGGGCAAGACACCGGGGAGCTGTTTTTT. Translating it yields CATKQGQDTGELFF.

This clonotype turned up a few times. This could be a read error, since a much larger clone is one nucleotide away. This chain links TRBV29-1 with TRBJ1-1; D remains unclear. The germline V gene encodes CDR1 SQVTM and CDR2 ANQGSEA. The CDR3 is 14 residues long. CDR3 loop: CSVVGGVQNAEAFF. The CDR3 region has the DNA TGCAGCGTTGTTGGCGGCGTACAGAACGCTGAAGCTTTCTTT.

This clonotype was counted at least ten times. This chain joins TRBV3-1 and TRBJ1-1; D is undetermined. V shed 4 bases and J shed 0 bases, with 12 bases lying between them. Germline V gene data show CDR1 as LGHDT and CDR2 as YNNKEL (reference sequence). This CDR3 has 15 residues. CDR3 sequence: CASSLKKQMNTEAFF. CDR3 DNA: TGTGCCAGCAGCCTAAAGAAGCAGATGAACACTGAAGCTTTCTTT.

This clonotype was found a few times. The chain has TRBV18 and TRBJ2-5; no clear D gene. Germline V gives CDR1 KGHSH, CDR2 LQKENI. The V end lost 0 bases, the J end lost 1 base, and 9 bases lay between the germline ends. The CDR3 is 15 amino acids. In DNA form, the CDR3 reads TGTGCCAGCTCACCACCGATGGGGATCCAAGAGACCCAGTACTTC. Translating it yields CASSPPMGIQETQYF. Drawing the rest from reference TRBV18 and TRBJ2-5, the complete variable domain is NAGVMQNPRHLVRRRGQEARLRCSPMKGHSHVYWYRQLPEEGLKFMVYLQKENIIDESGMPKERFSAEFPKEGPSILRIQQVVRGDSAAYFCASSPPMGIQETQYFGPGTRLLVL.

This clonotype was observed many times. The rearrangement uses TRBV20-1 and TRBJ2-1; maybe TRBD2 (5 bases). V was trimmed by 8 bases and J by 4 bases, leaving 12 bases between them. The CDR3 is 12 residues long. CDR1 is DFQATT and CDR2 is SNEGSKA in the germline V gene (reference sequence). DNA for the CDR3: TGCAGTTATGGACTCGATTACAATGAGCAGTTCTTC. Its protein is CSYGLDYNEQFF.

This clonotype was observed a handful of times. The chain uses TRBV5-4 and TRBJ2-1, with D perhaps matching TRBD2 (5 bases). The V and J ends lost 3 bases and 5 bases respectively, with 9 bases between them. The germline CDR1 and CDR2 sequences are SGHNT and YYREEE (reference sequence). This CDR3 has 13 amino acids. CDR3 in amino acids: CASSSGSNNEQFF. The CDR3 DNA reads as TGTGCCAGCAGCTCGGGGAGTAACAATGAGCAGTTCTTC.